These T cell receptor beta chains were read from a single sample in a study of CD8 T cells in ankylosing spondylitis. TCRdb passed the 5' RACE reads through MiXCR, listing each CDR3 protein once. The repertoire includes some 250,000 distinct CDR3 sequences, roughly a quarter of them detected once, and more than 0.6% sits in the top ten. The sample consisted of blood, either unsorted or a sorted T cell fraction (not recorded which). The receptor set was obtained from a male donor with ankylosing spondylitis or in good health (not recorded which). The CDR3 runs from the conserved cysteine through the conserved F or W.

v_call,j_call,cdr3_aa
TRBV5-4,TRBJ2-7,CASSKGQSYEQYF
TRBV20-1,TRBJ2-5,CSARGHGETQYF
TRBV20-1,TRBJ1-5,CSAQGQGAGSNQPQHF
TRBV12-3/TRBV12-4,TRBJ2-5,CASSPRETQYF
TRBV29-1,TRBJ2-4,CSALETAKNIQYF
TRBV5-1,TRBJ2-2,CASSARTGTGELFF
TRBV10-3,TRBJ2-3,CAIRRGANSDTQYF
TRBV7-9,TRBJ2-1,CASRATSDEQFF
TRBV4-1,TRBJ1-1,CASSQIDGLYTEAFF
TRBV3-1,TRBJ1-2,CASSHLGRTNYGYTF
TRBV12-3/TRBV12-4,TRBJ1-1,CASSLEAGGGMNTEAFF
TRBV30,TRBJ2-1,CAWSGPGLAPNEQFF
TRBV20-1,TRBJ2-5,CSARFGGAQETQYF
TRBV20-1,TRBJ2-1,CSARQGGEQFF
TRBV6-1,TRBJ2-3,CAIRSASTDTQYF
TRBV10-3,TRBJ2-3,CAISVEGGTDTQYF
TRBV20-1,TRBJ1-2,CSARSGQGLDYGYTF
TRBV11-2,TRBJ2-1,CASSPVIGSYNEQFF
TRBV20-1,TRBJ2-5,CSAGVGLAGAETQYF
TRBV7-2,TRBJ2-7,CASSEIPLGPYEQYF
TRBV5-1,TRBJ2-3,CASTPVGSDTQYF
TRBV20-1,TRBJ2-6,CSARDPVSGANVLTF
TRBV6-1,TRBJ1-2,CASSPFTGGGYGYTF
TRBV20-1,TRBJ1-5,CSARRDDVSNQPQHF
TRBV6-1,TRBJ2-6,CASSNRHSGANVLTF
TRBV20-1,TRBJ1-6,CSASTEGLNSPLHF
TRBV12-3/TRBV12-4,TRBJ2-5,CASSPSGQGGTQYF
TRBV20-1,TRBJ2-4,CSARAWDRVKNIQYF
TRBV12-3/TRBV12-4,TRBJ2-3,CASSFRGAQYF
TRBV10-3,TRBJ2-7,CAISEPLVSEQYF
TRBV12-3/TRBV12-4,TRBJ2-7,CASSFGTEDYEQYF
TRBV6-1,TRBJ2-5,CASSGLAGGRETQYF
TRBV20-1,TRBJ2-1,CSARGIGVGYNEQFF
TRBV20-1,TRBJ1-2,CSAEPVNRAGYTF
TRBV12-3/TRBV12-4,TRBJ2-1,CASSLGDRGHEQFF
TRBV20-1,TRBJ2-2,CSARGRQLNTGELFF
TRBV10-2,TRBJ2-1,CASSNSHGTGIDEQFF
TRBV20-1,TRBJ2-3,CSARRLAGGMGTDTQYF
TRBV29-1,TRBJ1-1,CSVEDPRWDTEAFF
TRBV10-3,TRBJ1-5,CAISGADRAGQPQHF
TRBV12-3/TRBV12-4,TRBJ2-1,CASSKGTSYNEQFF
TRBV20-1,TRBJ1-2,CSTPSGQLLDYGYTF
TRBV20-1,TRBJ1-1,CSARQGGVNTEAFF
TRBV5-5,TRBJ2-3,CASSLAVARGTDTQYF